This T cell receptor beta chain came from a study of CD8+ T cells in alopecia areata. General study points: The study found higher clonality in lesional than normal scalp, especially in alopecia totalis/universalis.

Treatment specified: oral pan-JAK inhibitor, 5-10 mg twice daily. Comment on this clone: The antigen is unknown.

Extracted from the samples, RNA was reverse transcribed into cDNA to serve as the sequencing template. Libraries were prepared by immunoSEQ multiplex PCR; TCRdb keeps only in-frame clonotypes and omits some of them. The data contain 180,000 or so clones, roughly 58% of them seen just once; the ten biggest clones take up roughly 17%. This sample comprised CD4+ T cells sorted from blood, obtained around week 55, from a patient treated with tofacitinib. The clonotype was recovered from a human donor with alopecia areata.

The CDR3 DNA reads TGCGCCAGCACGGGGCCCTTCTCCTACGAGCAGTACTTC. Protein sequence: CASTGPFSYEQYF. V and J are TRBV5-1 and TRBJ2-7, with D perhaps assigned TRBD1 or TRBD2 (5 bases each). CDR1 and CDR2 (germline): SGHRS, YFSETQ. V was pared by 6 bases and J by 0 bases, with 10 bases between. The CDR3 spans 13 residues.